The present T cell receptor (beta chain) was sequenced within a study of PD-1 blockade in classical Hodgkin lymphoma (dated by TCRdb to about 2020). With respect to the entire study: Nivolumab dosing was 3 mg/kg intravenously every 2 weeks, continuing until either disease progression or unacceptable toxicity. A peripheral blood immune signature of response to PD-1 blockade in classical Hodgkin lymphoma was defined using TCR beta sequencing and CyTOF.

The Qiagen DNeasy kit was used to extract genomic DNA from unsorted PBMCs and from the negatively selected CD4+ and CD8+ fractions. Using primers that anneal to V and J segments, immunoSEQ multiplex PCR amplified the TCR beta CDR3 regions. A synthetic immune receptor repertoire was used to minimize amplification bias, and any remaining bias was removed computationally after sequencing. In the source study's methods: Custom Python scripts were used to quantify repertoire diversity as the Shannon entropy index. Unsorted, CD4+ and CD8+ repertoires were examined separately, except in combined analyses, for which CD4+ and CD8+ sequences were merged in silico. Clonal expansion was defined as a frequency increase of at least 2-fold after treatment compared with C1D1, and clones undetected at baseline were assigned a pseudocount of 0.5. Clones with 0 or 1 copy at C1D1 were classified as singleton clones, and clones with 2 or more copies were classified as non-singleton clones. Clones expanded in unsorted samples were assigned a CD4+, CD8+ or unknown annotation through matching of protein sequences in sorted samples from the same patient. Diversity changes from C1D1 to C4D1 were tested in paired samples using Wilcoxon tests. In TCRdb, the immuneACCESS table is reduced to in-frame sequences with V and J assigned. These tables do not hold every clone; where another copy was compared, an unresolved V gene accounts for under half, and the others remain unexplained. V and J calls and clone size are given by that table; D and trimming were obtained from the DNA. Across this sample there are about 60,000 clones, with 90% seen only once. The ten largest account for 9.7% of the sample.

Study-level results and caveats: A significant rise by C4D1 was seen in CD4+ but not CD8+ TCR diversity (p=0.0027 vs p=0.16), with the rise being most apparent in complete responders (p=0.02). Baseline TCR diversity was reported to be lower in newly diagnosed patients than in healthy donors, and even lower in relapsed/refractory patients. Diversity was lower in patients who began nivolumab less than 1 year after ASCT, so these patients were left out of later analyses to avoid confounding by immune reconstitution. Trial patients with a complete response had baseline diversity similar to that of newly diagnosed patients, while partial responders and progressors had significantly lower diversity. The study was limited to a single clinical trial cohort, and causes of repertoire differences, possibly disease activity or prior therapy, remained undefined.

Spanning cysteine to phenylalanine, the CDR3 consists of 13 amino acids. Solely the CDR3 DNA is kept, with 39 bases framed from the first base. Sequences LNHDA (CDR1) and SQIVND (CDR2) are obtained from the germline V gene (reference sequence). V is reduced by 7 bases and J by 0 bases, leaving a spacing of 8 bases between them. The time point label, read with the paper, signifies: cycle 1 day 1 (C1D1), immediately before nivolumab initiation. Relapse after autologous stem cell transplantation had occurred in all trial patients, and cohorts A, B and C were distinguished by prior brentuximab vedotin exposure. A total of 50 to 70 patients with relapsed/refractory classical Hodgkin lymphoma made up the trial cohort, and each patient's best overall response was complete response, partial response or progressive disease. Single-agent nivolumab was administered to trial patients in the multi-cohort phase II CheckMate 205 trial. An independent review committee assessed best overall response by applying the 2007 International Working Group response criteria. Trial PBMCs were collected just before the start of nivolumab (C1D1) and during therapy at cycle 2 day 1 and cycle 4 day 1. After peripheral blood was drawn into 8 mL Vacutainer Cell Preparation Tubes, PBMCs were isolated by centrifugation and then cryopreserved.

Points on this clone: Its recognized antigen is unknown. Base qualities are not at hand, and no much larger clone is one base apart.

The V and J genes are TRBV19 and TRBJ2-3; the D gene remains uncertain. This clonotype originated in a human donor with classical Hodgkin lymphoma. The sample in question was peripheral blood mononuclear cells (PBMCs), obtained at baseline. For the CDR3, the sequence is CASTTTSTDTQYF. The DNA sequence is as follows: TGTGCCAGTACTACTACTAGCACAGATACGCAGTATTTT.